This T cell receptor (beta chain) was found in a study of breast tumors, draining lymph nodes, adjacent tissues. Each CDR3 protein gets one entry after TCRdb re-called the multiplex PCR reads with MiXCR. Of 200,000 to 250,000 distinct CDR3 sequences in the sample, 30% to 35% are singletons; the top ten hold 3.6%. Study-level points and caveats: The lymph node origin of tumor T cells was framed as consistent with a hypothesis, not demonstrated. Data fit most tumor T cells coming from lymph node, expanding in tumor. Luminal-like breast cancer showed significantly greater tumor-nontumor repertoire similarity than basal-like breast cancer did. Tumor repertoires ranked between lymph nodes and nontumor tissue in diversity, with V and J gene preferences.

This clonotype has a count of ten or more. Its antigen is unidentified. The V end lost 3 bases, the J end lost 5 bases, and 16 bases lay between the germline ends. Germline V gene data show CDR1 as LNHDA and CDR2 as SQIVND (reference sequence). CDR3 length: 15 residues. Axillary draining lymph nodes of breast cancer patients supplied the node samples. The specimen was axillary lymph node tissue. V gene TRBV19 combines with J gene TRBJ2-5; possible D gene TRBD2, 6 bases. This TCR was sampled from a female donor with breast cancer. Some clones in this sample may be carry-over from other donors' samples. The CDR3, as DNA: TGTGCCAGTAGTATTGGAGCGGGCGTCCGGGAGACCCAGTACTTC. Protein product: CASSIGAGVRETQYF.